Shown below are 27 T cell receptor beta chains from a single sample sequenced in a study of T cells expressing NK-cell markers. TCRdb re-called the 5' RACE reads and catalogs CDR3 proteins one per entry, DNA excluded. The data include 200,000 to 300,000 distinct CDR3 sequences; the top ten clones carry roughly 4.2%. Sequencing was performed on blood T cells: a sorted CD56 or NKG2C T cell subset, CD4+ or CD8+ T cells, or bulk PBMC T cells (not recorded which). Receptors were obtained from a woman between 18 and 69 years old in good health.

The chain recombines TRBV5-1 with TRBJ1-1; as DNA is missing, the TRBD1 call by TCRdb cannot be tested. CDR1 is SGHRS and CDR2 is YFSETQ in the germline V gene. The length of the CDR3 is 14 residues. The chain's CDR3 is CASSLAGQGAEAFF.

This chain links TRBV6-5 with TRBJ1-1. Germline V gives CDR1 MNHEY, CDR2 SVGAGI. This CDR3 contains 13 residues. CDR3 amino acids: CASSYIGRTEAFF.

CDR3 amino acids: CASSSRLAGDHTDTQYF. The rearrangement uses TRBV6-5 and TRBJ2-3; there is no DNA to check the TCRdb D call of TRBD1. The germline V gene has CDR1 MNHEY and CDR2 SVGAGI. The CDR3 has 17 amino acids.

The chain uses TRBV12-3 or TRBV12-4 and TRBJ2-1. The CDR3 contains 15 residues. Here the CDR3 reads CASSLRGLSYNEQFF.

This chain uses TRBV20-1 with TRBJ1-3. Germline V lookup: CDR1 DFQATT, CDR2 SNEGSKA (reference sequence). The length of the CDR3 is 14 residues. CDR3 sequence reads: CSARAPTAGNTIYF.

The gene calls are TRBV3-1 and TRBJ2-1; TCRdb gives TRBD2 as the D gene, but with no DNA this cannot be confirmed. The CDR3 loop spans 13 amino acids. The germline V gene encodes CDR1 LGHDT and CDR2 YNNKEL (reference sequence). The CDR3 spells CATKAGGQNEQFF.

This chain uses TRBV5-6 with TRBJ2-1; there is no DNA to check the TCRdb D call of TRBD1. The CDR3 is 14 amino acids. Germline values: CDR1 SGHDT, CDR2 YYEEEE. CDR3 loop: CASRRRAGNNEQFF. Full variable domain (rest looked up from reference TRBV5-6 and TRBJ2-1): DAGVTQSPTHLIKTRGQQVTLRCSPKSGHDTVSWYQQALGQGPQFIFQYYEEEERQRGNFPDRFSGHQFPNYSSELNVNALLLGDSALYLCASRRRAGNNEQFFGPGTRLTVL.

This chain uses TRBV7-3 with TRBJ2-3; without DNA, the TCRdb call of TRBD2 cannot be checked. The germline V gene encodes CDR1 SGHTA and CDR2 FQGTGA. This CDR3 comprises 13 residues. The CDR3 loop is CASSLGTSGAQYF.

This chain connects TRBV7-2 to TRBJ2-3; checking the TCRdb D call of TRBD1 is not possible without DNA. CDR1 SGHTA and CDR2 FQGNSA come from the germline V gene. The CDR3 is 16 amino acids. CDR3 protein: CASSAQGQANTDTQYF. Full variable domain (missing parts from reference TRBV7-2 and TRBJ2-3): GAGVSQSPSNKVTEKGKDVELRCDPISGHTALYWYRQSLGQGLEFLIYFQGNSAPDKSGLPSDRFSAERTGGSVSTLTIQRTQQEDSAVYLCASSAQGQANTDTQYFGPGTRLTVL.

This rearrangement joins TRBV20-1 to TRBJ2-1; there is no DNA to check the TCRdb D call of TRBD2. Germline loops: CDR1 DFQATT, CDR2 SNEGSKA (reference sequence). This CDR3 is built from 15 residues. The CDR3 loop is CSAQGRTSDYNEQFF.

The chain joins TRBV23-1 to TRBJ1-5. TRBV23-1 is treated as an ORF (open reading frame) with a function not yet certain. The length of the CDR3 is 18 residues. CDR3 loop: CASSQSTSETAGNQPQHF.

The chain uses TRBV5-1 and TRBJ2-7; lacking DNA, the TRBD2 call made by TCRdb goes unchecked. Germline CDR1 SGHRS, CDR2 YFSETQ. The CDR3 contains 15 residues. The CDR3 reads CASSSPLAGVYEQYF.

The chain links TRBV6-5 to TRBJ1-2; TCRdb's D call, TRBD1, is unchecked because there is no DNA. The CDR3 has 16 residues. Germline assignment: CDR1 MNHEY and CDR2 SVGAGI. This CDR3 is CASSYFYRQGWNGYTF.

The gene calls are TRBV20-1 and TRBJ2-3; TCRdb gives TRBD1 as the D gene, but with no DNA this cannot be confirmed. Germline values: CDR1 DFQATT, CDR2 SNEGSKA (reference sequence). CDR3 length: 14 residues. The CDR3 sequence: CSASGGPRTDTQYF.

This chain joins TRBV7-3 and TRBJ2-1; TCRdb designates TRBD1, a call that cannot be tested without DNA. This CDR3 is built from 14 residues. Germline V lookup: CDR1 SGHTA, CDR2 FQGTGA. Here the CDR3 reads CASSPDRDYNEQFF. Filled out from reference TRBV7-3 and TRBJ2-1, the complete variable domain reads GAGVSQTPSNKVTEKGKYVELRCDPISGHTALYWYRQSLGQGPEFLIYFQGTGAADDSGLPNDRFFAVRPEGSVSTLKIQRTERGDSAVYLCASSPDRDYNEQFFGPGTRLTVL.

This sequence joins TRBV5-5 and TRBJ2-6; TCRdb outputs TRBD1, but without DNA this stays unchecked. Germline CDR1 SGHKS, CDR2 YYEKEE (reference sequence). The CDR3 totals 17 residues. The CDR3: CASSLGARPSGANVLTF.

The chain has TRBV2 and TRBJ2-3; the D call from TCRdb, TRBD2, cannot be confirmed without DNA. Germline-derived CDR1 and CDR2 are SNHLY and FYNNEI. The CDR3 length is 16 residues. CDR3 protein: CASSGKAGGYTDTQYF.

V and J are TRBV29-1 and TRBJ2-3; TCRdb outputs TRBD2, but without DNA this stays unchecked. CDR3 length: 14 amino acids. CDR1 and CDR2 from the germline V gene are SQVTM and ANQGSEA. This CDR3 reads CSVNPQRATDTQYF.

V usage is TRBV7-3 and J usage is TRBJ2-3; checking the TCRdb D call of TRBD1 is not possible without DNA. The CDR3 is made up of 16 amino acids. CDR1 and CDR2 (germline): SGHTA, FQGTGA. The CDR3 sequence is CASSSQGALFPDTQYF.

The chain has TRBV4-3 and TRBJ2-1; TCRdb calls TRBD2, which cannot be checked without DNA. CDR1 is LGHNA and CDR2 is YSLEER in the germline V gene. This CDR3 has 16 residues. CDR3 in amino acids: CASSQESSGTYNEQFF.

J is TRBJ2-6 and V is TRBV5-1; no DNA is available, so the TRBD1 call from TCRdb remains unchecked. There are 16 residues in the CDR3. Germline lookup yields CDR1 SGHRS and CDR2 YFSETQ. The chain's CDR3 is CASTRDSSSGANVLTF.

V usage is TRBV11-3 and J usage is TRBJ2-1; as DNA is missing, the TRBD2 call by TCRdb cannot be tested. The CDR3 contains 15 residues. In germline, CDR1 is SGHNT, CDR2 YENEEA. CDR3 region: CASSLASGRADEQFF.

The gene calls are TRBV11-2 and TRBJ2-1; checking the TCRdb D call of TRBD2 is not possible without DNA. CDR3 length equals 15 residues. The germline CDR1 and CDR2 sequences are SGHAT and FQNNGV. The CDR3 is CASSLARAAHNEQFF.

The genes are TRBV20-1 and TRBJ2-5; the TRBD1 assignment by TCRdb is unverifiable without DNA. The CDR3 loop spans 14 amino acids. The germline V gene has CDR1 DFQATT and CDR2 SNEGSKA (reference sequence). The chain's CDR3 is CSAPPSGLQETQYF.

V and J are TRBV30 and TRBJ1-6; TCRdb's D gene call, TRBD1, goes unchecked for lack of DNA. Germline V CDR1 and CDR2: GTSNPN, SVGIG (reference sequence). The CDR3 contains 13 residues. CDR3 residues: CASSRDPNSPLHF.

The J gene is TRBJ2-1, the V gene TRBV27; the TRBD2 assignment by TCRdb is unverifiable without DNA. The CDR3 extends over 16 amino acids. Germline V gene data show CDR1 as MNHEY and CDR2 as SMNVEV (reference sequence). The chain's CDR3 is CASSKLAGVSYNEQFF.

The V call is TRBV9, the J call TRBJ1-3; absent DNA, TCRdb's TRBD1 call cannot be checked. There are 14 residues in the CDR3. CDR1 SGDLS and CDR2 YYNGEE come from the germline V gene. The CDR3 protein is CASSAGGSGNTIYF.